This entry describes one T cell receptor (beta chain). What it binds is unknown. This entry comes from a study of a mutant IDH1 vaccine in newly diagnosed glioma. Sequencing was performed with immunoSEQ multiplex PCR; in TCRdb, only in-frame clones are kept and a portion is missing. The data hold about 20,000 clones, with about four fifths observed a single time. Documented time point: week 23, last vaccination. A single vaccine dose contained 300 ug of mutant IDH1 20-mer peptide, and topical imiquimod was used with it. V was clipped by 2 bases and J by 1 base, with 11 bases between them. This CDR3 has 15 residues.

The chain recombines TRBV23-1 with TRBJ1-1; D remains unclear. TRBV23-1 is filed as an ORF, its function uncertain. The sequencing here drew on PBMCs, taken from a glioma patient whose treatment included an IDH1 peptide vaccine. The source of this sequence is a man younger than 40 with glioma. DNA of the CDR3: TGCGCCAGCAGTCAAGAGTCAGGACCGAACACTGAAGCTTTCTTT. This gives the protein CASSQESGPNTEAFF.